Shown below are 17 T cell receptor beta chains from a single sample sequenced in a study of regulatory T cells in long-lasting Graves disease. Sequencing libraries for TCR beta were prepared with iRepertoire HTBI primers and Arm-PCR of CDR3 regions. TCRdb redid the calling of the multiplex PCR reads with MiXCR, one entry per CDR3 protein. The table records hundreds of thousands of distinct CDR3 sequences, roughly 15% of them present only once. Documented time point: newly diagnosed GD, antithyroid drugs for less than 3 months. RNA isolated from PBMCs was used to make the TCR library. The same specimen was also included in a second study, on T cells in Graves' hyperthyroidism and ophthalmopathy.

The source was peripheral blood mononuclear cells (PBMCs), collected at new diagnosis, from a patient treated with antithyroid drugs. These TCRs come from a woman aged 30 to 39 with Graves disease.

The rearrangement links TRBV29-1 to TRBJ1-1; D not resolved. From germline, CDR1 is SQVTM and CDR2 ANQGSEA. This CDR3 comprises 11 residues. Trimming left V 6 bases short and J 10 bases short, with 15 bases between. CDR3: CSVARTRGAFF. CDR3 DNA sequence: TGCAGCGTCGCAAGGACCCGTGGAGCTTTCTTT.

As for this clonotype: The junction departs from the called germline gene at one end, perhaps through a read error. The chain is built from TRBV7-9 and TRBJ1-1; D is perhaps TRBD1 (5 bases). The CDR3 spans 15 residues. The V gene's germline CDR1 is SEHNR and CDR2 FQNEAQ (reference sequence). The CDR3, as DNA: TGTGCCAGCAGCTTAGCCTCGCAGGGAGGAACTGAAGCTCTCTTT. Encoded protein: CASSLASQGGTEALF.

Turning to this clonotype: A much larger clone sits a single nucleotide away, making a read error possible. This chain uses TRBV30 with TRBJ1-5; D remains ambiguous. In germline, CDR1 is GTSNPN, CDR2 SVGIG (reference sequence). The CDR3 sequence is 13 residues long. The CDR3: CTWSSNGDQPQHF. CDR3 DNA: TGTACCTGGAGTAGTAACGGCGATCAGCCCCAGCATTTT.

Worth noting for this clonotype: A read error is likely here: a far larger clone is one base away. The chain uses TRBV6-2 or TRBV6-3 and TRBJ2-7; 10 bases are a match to TRBD1. Germline CDR1 and CDR2: MNHEY and SVGEGT. CDR3 length: 14 amino acids. CDR3 protein: CASSPGTGVVEHYF. CDR3 DNA sequence: TGTGCCAGCAGTCCCGGGACAGGGGTGGTCGAGCATTACTTC.

This clonotype appeared a few times. The chain combines TRBV29-1 with TRBJ2-3; D may be TRBD1 (5 bases). V lost 5 bases to trimming and J lost 1 base, with 13 bases between them. The CDR3 sequence is 14 residues long. Germline V gene data show CDR1 as SQVTM and CDR2 as ANQGSEA. The CDR3 nucleotides are TGCAGCGTTACACGACAGCCGGGCACAGATACGCAGTATTTT. Translated, it gives CSVTRQPGTDTQYF.

This clonotype was observed many times. This chain uses TRBV27 with TRBJ2-7; D uncertain. The CDR3 spans 16 residues. CDR1 and CDR2 (germline): MNHEY, SMNVEV (reference sequence). V gave up 3 bases and J gave up 3 bases, with 18 bases separating them. The CDR3 loop is CASSLEFGRSGYEQYF. CDR3 DNA: TGTGCCAGCAGTTTGGAGTTTGGACGCTCCGGCTACGAGCAGTACTTC.

The chain recombines TRBV20-1 with TRBJ1-5; unclear D gene. This CDR3 has 12 amino acids. From germline, CDR1 is DFQATT and CDR2 SNEGSKA (reference sequence). Trimming removed 7 bases at V and 1 base at J, with 8 bases between. The CDR3 region is CSVAESNQPQHF. The CDR3 DNA is TGCAGTGTGGCAGAAAGCAATCAGCCCCAGCATTTT.

This clonotype was detected only a few times. The DNA for the CDR3 is TGTGCCAGCAGCCAAGCGTACGTGGCTAATGAAAAACTGTTTTTT. This codes for CASSQAYVANEKLFF. The rearrangement uses TRBV3-1 and TRBJ1-4, with D unresolved. Germline loops: CDR1 LGHDT, CDR2 YNNKEL (reference sequence). Trimming removed 1 base from V and 3 bases from J, with 9 bases in between. CDR3 length equals 15 residues.

J is TRBJ2-3 and V is TRBV28; D is perhaps TRBD1 (7 bases). The V end was cut by 6 bases, the J end by 6 bases, with 13 bases between. The CDR3 is 13 amino acids. Germline V gives CDR1 MDHEN, CDR2 SYDVKM. The CDR3: CASRNAGGDTQYF. In DNA, the CDR3 is TGTGCCAGCAGGAATGCAGGGGGGGATACGCAGTATTTT.

This clonotype has at least ten counts. The chain links TRBV27 to TRBJ2-7, with D maybe TRBD1 (6 bases). The length of the CDR3 is 15 residues. V gave up 4 bases and J gave up 3 bases, with 16 bases separating them. Germline V gene sequence: CDR1 MNHEY, CDR2 SMNVEV (reference sequence). The CDR3 reads CASSSTGLWSYEQYF. CDR3 nucleotides: TGTGCCAGCAGTTCCACAGGGCTATGGAGCTACGAGCAGTACTTC.

In its sample, this clonotype was seen a few times. This rearrangement joins TRBV5-1 to TRBJ1-2; 7 bases are a match to TRBD1. J gave up 8 bases and V 4 bases, and 11 bases lay outside the gene matches. Germline loops: CDR1 SGHRS, CDR2 YFSETQ. The CDR3 extends over 14 amino acids. In nucleotides, the CDR3 is TGCGCCAGCAGCACCTGGACAGGCCCGAGGGGCTACACCTTC. It encodes CASSTWTGPRGYTF.

Many counts were recorded for this clonotype. The chain carries TRBV6-5 and TRBJ1-2; D is ambiguous. Germline loops: CDR1 MNHEY, CDR2 SVGAGI. CDR3 length: 16 residues. The V gene lost 0 bases and the J gene lost 5 bases, with 16 bases spanning the gap. The CDR3 DNA reads as TGTGCCAGCAGTTACTCGCTCGGGGAACCCACATATGGCTACACCTTC. This codes for CASSYSLGEPTYGYTF.

There are many counts of this clonotype. The chain combines TRBV19 with TRBJ1-5; 9 bases match TRBD1. Germline V CDR1 and CDR2: LNHDA, SQIVND (reference sequence). This CDR3 comprises 16 residues. Unmatched junction bases numbered 8, after V lost 6 bases and J lost 2 bases. The CDR3 spells CASSDPRTGGNQPQHF. The CDR3 DNA is TGTGCCAGTAGCGATCCTCGGACAGGGGGCAATCAGCCCCAGCATTTT.

This clonotype was found many times. The rearrangement links TRBV2 to TRBJ1-2; D uncertain. CDR1 and CDR2 from the germline V gene are SNHLY and FYNNEI. Deletions cut 0 bases from V and 4 bases from J, with 15 bases between. The CDR3 covers 16 residues. In nucleotides, the CDR3 is TGTGCCAGCAGTGAAGCGCTTCTGACCACAAGCTATGGCTACACCTTC. It specifies CASSEALLTTSYGYTF.

This chain links TRBV5-5 with TRBJ2-1, with D possibly TRBD1 on 5 matching bases. Germline V gene sequence: CDR1 SGHKS, CDR2 YYEKEE (reference sequence). V was trimmed by 7 bases and J by 4 bases, leaving 15 bases between them. The CDR3 covers 14 residues. The CDR3 here is CASYWGLGYNEQFF. CDR3 bases: TGTGCCAGCTACTGGGGCCTGGGGTACAATGAGCAGTTCTTC.

In regard to this clonotype: This clone may be a read error of a much larger clone one base away. The chain links TRBV28 to TRBJ2-5; TRBD1 is a possible D gene (5 bases). From germline, CDR1 is MDHEN and CDR2 SYDVKM. Trimming removed 4 bases at V and 4 bases at J, with 16 bases between. The CDR3 length is 15 residues. DNA for the CDR3: TGTGCCAGCAGTTCCGATTACAAGGGGCCAGAGACCCAGTACTTC. Its translation is CASSSDYKGPETQYF.

This chain links TRBV5-1 with TRBJ1-2; D remains unclear. Trimming cost V 4 bases and J 5 bases, with 18 bases left between them. CDR3 length: 15 amino acids. Germline V gives CDR1 SGHRS, CDR2 YFSETQ. DNA of the CDR3: TGCGCCAGCAGCCCGGGTGGACTCTTGGCTTATGGCTACACCTTC. Protein: CASSPGGLLAYGYTF.